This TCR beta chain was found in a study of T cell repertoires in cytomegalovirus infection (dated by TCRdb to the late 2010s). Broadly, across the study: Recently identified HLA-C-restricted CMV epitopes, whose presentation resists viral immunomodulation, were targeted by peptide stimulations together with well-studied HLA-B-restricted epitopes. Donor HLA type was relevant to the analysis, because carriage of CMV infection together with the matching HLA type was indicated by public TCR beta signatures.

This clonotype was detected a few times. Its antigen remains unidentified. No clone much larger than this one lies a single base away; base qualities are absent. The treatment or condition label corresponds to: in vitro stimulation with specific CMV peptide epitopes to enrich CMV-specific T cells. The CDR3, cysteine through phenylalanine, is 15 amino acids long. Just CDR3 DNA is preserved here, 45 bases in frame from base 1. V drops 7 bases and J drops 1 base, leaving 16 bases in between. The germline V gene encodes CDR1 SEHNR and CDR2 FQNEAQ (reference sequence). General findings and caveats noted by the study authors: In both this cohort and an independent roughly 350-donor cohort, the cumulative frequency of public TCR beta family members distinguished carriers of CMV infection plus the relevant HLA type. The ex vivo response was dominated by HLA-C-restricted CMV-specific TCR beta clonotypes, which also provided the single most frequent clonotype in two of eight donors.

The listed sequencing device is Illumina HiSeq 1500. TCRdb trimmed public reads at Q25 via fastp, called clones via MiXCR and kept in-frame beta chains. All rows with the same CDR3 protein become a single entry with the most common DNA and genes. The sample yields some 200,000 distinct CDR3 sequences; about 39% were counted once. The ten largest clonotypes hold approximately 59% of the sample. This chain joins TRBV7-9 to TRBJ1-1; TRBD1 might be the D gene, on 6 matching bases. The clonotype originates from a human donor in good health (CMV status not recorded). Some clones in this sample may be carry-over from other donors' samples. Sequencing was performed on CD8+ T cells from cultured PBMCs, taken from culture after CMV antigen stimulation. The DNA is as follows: TGTGCCAGCATCATCGCCGGAGGGGGGAACACTGAAGCTTTCTTT. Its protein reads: CASIIAGGGNTEAFF. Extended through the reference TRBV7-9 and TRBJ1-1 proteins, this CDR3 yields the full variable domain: DTGVSQNPRHKITKRGQNVTFRCDPISEHNRLYWYRQTLGQGPEFLTYFQNEAQLEKSRLLSDRFSAERPKGSFSTLEIQRTEQGDSAMYLCASIIAGGGNTEAFFGQGTRLTVV.